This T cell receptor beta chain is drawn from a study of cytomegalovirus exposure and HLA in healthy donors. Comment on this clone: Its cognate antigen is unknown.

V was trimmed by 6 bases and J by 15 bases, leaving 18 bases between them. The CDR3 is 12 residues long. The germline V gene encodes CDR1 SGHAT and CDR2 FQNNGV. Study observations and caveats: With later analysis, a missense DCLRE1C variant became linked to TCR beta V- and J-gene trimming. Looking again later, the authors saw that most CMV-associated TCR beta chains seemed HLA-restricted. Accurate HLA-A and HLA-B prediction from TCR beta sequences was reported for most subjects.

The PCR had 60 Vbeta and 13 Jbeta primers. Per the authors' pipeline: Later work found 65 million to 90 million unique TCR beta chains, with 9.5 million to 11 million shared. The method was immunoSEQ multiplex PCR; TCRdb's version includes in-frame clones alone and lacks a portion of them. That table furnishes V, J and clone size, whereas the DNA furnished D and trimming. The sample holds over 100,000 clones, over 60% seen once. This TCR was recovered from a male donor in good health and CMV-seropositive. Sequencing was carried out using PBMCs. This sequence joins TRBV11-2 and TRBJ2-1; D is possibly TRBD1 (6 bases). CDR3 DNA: TGTGCCAGCAGTTTCGGACAGCCGGCGTTGTTCTTC. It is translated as CASSFGQPALFF.